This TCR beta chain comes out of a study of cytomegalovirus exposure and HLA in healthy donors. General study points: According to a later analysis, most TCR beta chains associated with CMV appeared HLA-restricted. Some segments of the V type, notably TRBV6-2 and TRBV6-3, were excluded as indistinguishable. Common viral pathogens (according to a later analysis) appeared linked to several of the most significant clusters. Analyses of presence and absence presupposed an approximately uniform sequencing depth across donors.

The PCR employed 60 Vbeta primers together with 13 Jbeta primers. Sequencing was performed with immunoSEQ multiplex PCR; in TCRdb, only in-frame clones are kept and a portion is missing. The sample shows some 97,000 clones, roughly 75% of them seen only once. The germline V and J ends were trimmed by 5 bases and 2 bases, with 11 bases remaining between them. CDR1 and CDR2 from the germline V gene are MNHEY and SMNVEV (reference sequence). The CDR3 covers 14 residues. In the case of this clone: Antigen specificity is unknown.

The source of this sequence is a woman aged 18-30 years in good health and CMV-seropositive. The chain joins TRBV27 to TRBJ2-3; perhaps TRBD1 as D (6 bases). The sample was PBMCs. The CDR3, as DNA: TGTGCCAGCAGTGCCTACAGGGTCACAGATACGCAGTATTTT. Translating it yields CASSAYRVTDTQYF.